Given below is one T cell receptor beta chain in context. What it binds is not known. This entry belongs to a study of T cell responses to AZD1222 COVID-19 vaccine. Germline V gene sequence: CDR1 MGHDK, CDR2 SYGVNS. The CDR3 is 15 residues long. V lost 5 bases to trimming and J lost 2 bases; unmatched junction nucleotides: 6. The repertoire was sequenced with immunoSEQ multiplex PCR; TCRdb's copy has only in-frame clones and lacks some. Found here are over 130,000 clones; the top ten clones hold about 2.3%. Study outcomes and limitations: Unmutated variant regions are reportedly targeted by nearly half of spike-specific TCRs.

Sequencing input: peripheral blood. The receptor's source is an adult in good health. This chain links TRBV25-1 with TRBJ2-5; 9 nucleotides match TRBD2. The DNA of the CDR3 is TGTGCCAGCAGTAAATGGGCGGGGGGGCAAGAGACCCAGTACTTC. Residues: CASSKWAGGQETQYF. The full variable domain, with the rest looked up from reference TRBV25-1 and TRBJ2-5, is EADIYQTPRYLVIGTGKKITLECSQTMGHDKMYWYQQDPGMELHLIHYSYGVNSTEKGDLSSESTVSRIRTEHFPLTLESARPSHTSQYLCASSKWAGGQETQYFGPGTRLLVL.